This T cell receptor beta chain was retrieved from a study of shared clonotypes between healthy human individuals. Study information: Three plates each covered CD4 naive and memory; CD8 naive two, CD8 memory one. Whole-study results and caveats: It was the non-shared clonotypes that had lower generation probabilities than clonotypes shared by all four donors. Of the naive CD4 clonotypes, approximately 5% were shared across a handful of donors.

Turning to this clone: The antigen is not known.

Each sorted subset replicate got 200 ng genomic DNA, roughly 33,000 genomes. The assay was immunoSEQ multiplex PCR, and TCRdb's table has in-frame clones only and misses some. This sample carries about 680,000 clones, just over 90% of them seen once, and the ten largest clones take roughly 22%. The naive CD8 population came from CD45RO-negative cells selected for CCR7, without terminally differentiated effector memory CD45RA+ cells. The source is a man aged 30 to 45 in good health. Sequencing was done on a sample of naive CD8+ T cells sorted from blood.

The CDR3 DNA sequence: TGTGCCAGCAGTACCATAGCGGGACGTTTCACAGATACGCAGTATTTT. Encoded protein: CASSTIAGRFTDTQYF. J is TRBJ2-3 and V is TRBV28; 8 bases are shared with TRBD2. The germline V gene has CDR1 MDHEN and CDR2 SYDVKM. The CDR3 extends over 16 amino acids. The V gene end was trimmed by 5 bases and the J gene end by 2 bases; junction bases not matched to a gene: 9. The full variable domain, completed using reference TRBV28 and TRBJ2-3, is DVKVTQSSRYLVKRTGEKVFLECVQDMDHENMFWYRQDPGLGLRLIYFSYDVKMKEKGDIPEGYSVSREKKERFSLILESASTNQTSMYLCASSTIAGRFTDTQYFGPGTRLTVL.